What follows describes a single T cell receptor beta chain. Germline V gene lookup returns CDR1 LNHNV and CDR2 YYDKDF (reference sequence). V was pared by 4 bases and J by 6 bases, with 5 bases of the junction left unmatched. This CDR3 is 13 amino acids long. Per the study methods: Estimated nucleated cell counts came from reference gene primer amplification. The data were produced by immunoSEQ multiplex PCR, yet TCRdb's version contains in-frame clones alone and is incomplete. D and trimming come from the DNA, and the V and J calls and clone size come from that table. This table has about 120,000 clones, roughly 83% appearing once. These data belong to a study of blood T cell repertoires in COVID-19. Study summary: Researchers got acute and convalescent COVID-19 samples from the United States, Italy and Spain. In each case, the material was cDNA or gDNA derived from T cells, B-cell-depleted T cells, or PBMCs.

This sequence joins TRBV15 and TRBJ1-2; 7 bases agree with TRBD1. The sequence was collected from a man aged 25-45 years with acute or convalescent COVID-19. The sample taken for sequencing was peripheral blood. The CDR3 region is CATSTRQGDGYTF. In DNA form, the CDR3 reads TGTGCCACCAGCACCCGACAGGGAGATGGCTACACCTTC.